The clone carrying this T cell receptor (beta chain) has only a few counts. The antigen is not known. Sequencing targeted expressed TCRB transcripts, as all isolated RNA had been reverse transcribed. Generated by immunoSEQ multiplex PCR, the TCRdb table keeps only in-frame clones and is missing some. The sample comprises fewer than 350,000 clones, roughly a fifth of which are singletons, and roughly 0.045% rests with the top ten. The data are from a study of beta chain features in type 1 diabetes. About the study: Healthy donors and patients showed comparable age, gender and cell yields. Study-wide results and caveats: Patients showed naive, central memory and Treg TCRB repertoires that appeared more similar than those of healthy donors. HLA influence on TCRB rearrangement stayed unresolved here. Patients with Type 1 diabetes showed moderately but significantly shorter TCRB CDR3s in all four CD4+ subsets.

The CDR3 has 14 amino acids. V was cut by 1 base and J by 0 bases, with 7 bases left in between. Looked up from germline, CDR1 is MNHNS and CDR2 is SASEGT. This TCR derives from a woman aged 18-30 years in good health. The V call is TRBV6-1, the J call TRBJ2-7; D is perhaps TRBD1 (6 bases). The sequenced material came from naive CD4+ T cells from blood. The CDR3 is CASSEGQVSYEQYF. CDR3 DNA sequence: TGTGCCAGCAGTGAAGGACAGGTCTCCTACGAGCAGTACTTC.